This TCR beta chain is from a study of type 1 regulatory T cells. Overall study context: An in vitro protocol generated T-allo10, a Tr1-enriched, alloantigen-specific CD4 T cell product.

Germline V gene sequence: CDR1 SGHRS, CDR2 YFSETQ. The CDR3 covers 15 residues. With 2 bases removed from V and 0 bases from J, the gap between germline ends came to 12 bases. TCRdb re-derived calls from the reads in MiXCR, one entry per CDR3 protein. The table includes approximately 23,000 distinct CDR3 sequences, about two thirds detected once. Points on this clonotype: Its antigen is currently unknown.

The clonotype comes from a human donor in good health. The chain links TRBV5-1 to TRBJ2-7, with D possibly TRBD2 on 7 matching bases. The sample comprised cultured T cells, either the whole culture or a sorted T cell fraction (not recorded which). This sample's subset: Tr1-enriched cell product generated in vitro against host alloantigens. DNA of the CDR3: TGCGCCAGCAGCTTAGGGGGGGAGACCTCCTACGAGCAGTACTTC. It codes for CASSLGGETSYEQYF. Together with reference TRBV5-1 and TRBJ2-7, the CDR3 gives the full variable domain: KAGVTQTPRYLIKTRGQQVTLSCSPISGHRSVSWYQQTPGQGLQFLFEYFSETQRNKGNFPGRFSGRQFSNSRSEMNVSTLELGDSALYLCASSLGGETSYEQYFGPGTRLTVT.